Shown below are 10 T cell receptor beta chains from a single sample sequenced in a study of cytomegalovirus exposure and HLA in healthy donors. With 60 Vbeta and 13 Jbeta primers, the PCR was carried out. The method was immunoSEQ multiplex PCR; TCRdb's version includes in-frame clones alone and lacks a portion of them. The data show about 140,000 clones, with approximately 84% seen just once and roughly 1.4% held by the top ten. The sequencing sample was made of PBMCs. All receptors come from a man aged 25 to 40 in good health and CMV-seropositive.

CDR3 in amino acids: CASSQDLASTFYNEQFF. The CDR3, as DNA: TGCGCCAGCAGCCAAGACCTGGCTAGCACCTTCTACAATGAGCAGTTCTTC. J is TRBJ2-1 and V is TRBV4-1; D might be TRBD2 (5 bases). Between the trimmed V and J ends, which lost 0 bases and 3 bases, there was a span of 15 bases. The CDR3 is 17 residues long. Germline V gives CDR1 MGHRA, CDR2 YSYEKL.

This chain joins TRBV11-2 and TRBJ2-7, with 8 bases lining up with TRBD1. The V gene end was trimmed by 6 bases and the J gene end by 3 bases; junction bases not matched to a gene: 4. Germline V CDR1 and CDR2: SGHAT, FQNNGV. The CDR3 spans 13 residues. CDR3 loop: CASRTGDLYEQYF. The CDR3 region has the DNA TGTGCCAGCAGGACAGGGGACCTCTACGAGCAGTACTTC.

This CDR3 reads CASSQEGGRETQYF. CDR3 coding DNA: TGTGCCAGCAGCCAAGAAGGGGGCCGAGAGACCCAGTACTTC. J is TRBJ2-5 and V is TRBV4-2; the match to TRBD1 covers 7 bases. CDR3 length equals 14 residues. Germline CDR1 is LGHNA and CDR2 is YNFKEQ. J was trimmed by 4 bases and V by 0 bases; bases with no gene match: 2.

The CDR3 DNA follows: TGTGCCAGCAGCGTAGGGGGGGGCAATCAGCCCCAGCATTTT. Protein sequence: CASSVGGGNQPQHF. The V gene is TRBV9, the J gene TRBJ1-5; TRBD1 is a possible D gene (5 bases). There are 14 residues in the CDR3. V lost 0 bases and J 2 bases, leaving 6 bases between the germline ends. Per the germline V gene, CDR1 is SGDLS and CDR2 is YYNGEE.

In this sample, this clone turned up a few times. The chain carries TRBV5-1 and TRBJ2-1; 9 bases are shared with TRBD2. Per germline, CDR1 SGHRS and CDR2 YFSETQ. This CDR3 region has 14 residues. V shed 0 bases and J 8 bases; nucleotides not matched to a gene: 3. This CDR3 reads CASSLVAGVDEQFF. The CDR3 nucleotides are TGCGCCAGCAGCTTGGTAGCGGGAGTGGATGAGCAGTTCTTC.

The rearrangement uses TRBV5-1 and TRBJ1-5, with 11 nucleotides matching TRBD1. CDR3 length: 15 amino acids. Germline CDR1 and CDR2: SGHRS and YFSETQ. The ends lost 4 bases at V and 6 bases at J; junction bases unmatched: 6. The DNA of the CDR3 is TGCGCCAGCAGCCCCGGGACAGGGGGTTCTCAGCCCCAGCATTTT. Translated: CASSPGTGGSQPQHF.

The gene calls are TRBV28 and TRBJ1-2, with 7 positions matching TRBD1. CDR3 size: 13 residues. After removal of 4 bases from V and 5 bases from J, the junction contained 4 bases not matched to a gene. Germline assignment: CDR1 MDHEN and CDR2 SYDVKM. DNA for the CDR3: TGTGCCAGCAGTTGGACAGGAGAGTATGGCTACACCTTC. This translates into CASSWTGEYGYTF.

The chain links TRBV15 to TRBJ1-4, with a tentative D call TRBD1 (5 bases). Germline V CDR1 and CDR2: LNHNV, YYDKDF (reference sequence). The ends were cut back, 1 base at V and 5 bases at J, with 8 bases in the middle. CDR3 length: 14 residues. Here the CDR3 reads CATSRGGLNEKLFF. Here the CDR3 DNA reads TGTGCCACCAGCAGAGGGGGCCTAAATGAAAAACTGTTTTTT.

The chain employs TRBV5-1 and TRBJ2-1, with TRBD2 as a possible D gene (6 bases). V was pared by 4 bases and J by 6 bases, with 17 bases between. Germline V gene data show CDR1 as SGHRS and CDR2 as YFSETQ. This CDR3 region has 15 residues. This CDR3 reads CASSQTSGGTNEQFF. DNA of the CDR3: TGCGCCAGCAGCCAGACTAGTGGGGGAACCAATGAGCAGTTCTTC.

This clone was seen a single time. The chain carries TRBV19 and TRBJ1-1; TRBD1 aligns across 7 bases. Germline values: CDR1 LNHDA, CDR2 SQIVND (reference sequence). The CDR3 length is 15 residues. With 5 bases clipped from V and 5 bases from J, the junction kept 11 bases outside the gene matches. The CDR3 DNA reads as TGTGCCAGTAGTGCCACAGGGGTGGGAGGTACTGAAGCTTTCTTT. It encodes CASSATGVGGTEAFF.